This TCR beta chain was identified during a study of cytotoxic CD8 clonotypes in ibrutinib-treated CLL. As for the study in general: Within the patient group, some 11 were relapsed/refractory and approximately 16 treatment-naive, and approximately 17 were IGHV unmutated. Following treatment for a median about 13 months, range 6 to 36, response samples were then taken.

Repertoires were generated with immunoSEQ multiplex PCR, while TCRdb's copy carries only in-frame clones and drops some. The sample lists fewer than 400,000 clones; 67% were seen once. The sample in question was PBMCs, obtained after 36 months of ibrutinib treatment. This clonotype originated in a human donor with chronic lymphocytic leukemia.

The DNA for the CDR3 is TGTGCCAGTAGTCGGGGAGGGACCTACGAGCAGTACTTC. This codes for CASSRGGTYEQYF. V usage is TRBV19 and J usage is TRBJ2-7, with 7 bases fitting TRBD2. The CDR3 has 13 amino acids. Germline loops: CDR1 LNHDA, CDR2 SQIVND (reference sequence). Trimming cost V 5 bases and J 2 bases; bases outside gene matches: 3.